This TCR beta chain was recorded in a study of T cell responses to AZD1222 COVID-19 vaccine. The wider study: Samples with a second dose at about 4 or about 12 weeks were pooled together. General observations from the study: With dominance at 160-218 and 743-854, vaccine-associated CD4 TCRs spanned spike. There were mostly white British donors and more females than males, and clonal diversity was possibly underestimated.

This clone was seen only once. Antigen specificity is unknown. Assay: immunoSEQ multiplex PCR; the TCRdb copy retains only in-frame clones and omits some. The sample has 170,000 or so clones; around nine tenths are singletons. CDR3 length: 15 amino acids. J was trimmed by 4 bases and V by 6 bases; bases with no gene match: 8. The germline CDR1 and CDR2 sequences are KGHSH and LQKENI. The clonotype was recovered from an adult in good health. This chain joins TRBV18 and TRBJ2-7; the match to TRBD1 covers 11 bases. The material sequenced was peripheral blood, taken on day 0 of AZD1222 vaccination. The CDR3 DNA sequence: TGTGCCAGCTCCCGGGACAGGGGGGAATTGTACGAGCAGTACTTC. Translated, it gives CASSRDRGELYEQYF.